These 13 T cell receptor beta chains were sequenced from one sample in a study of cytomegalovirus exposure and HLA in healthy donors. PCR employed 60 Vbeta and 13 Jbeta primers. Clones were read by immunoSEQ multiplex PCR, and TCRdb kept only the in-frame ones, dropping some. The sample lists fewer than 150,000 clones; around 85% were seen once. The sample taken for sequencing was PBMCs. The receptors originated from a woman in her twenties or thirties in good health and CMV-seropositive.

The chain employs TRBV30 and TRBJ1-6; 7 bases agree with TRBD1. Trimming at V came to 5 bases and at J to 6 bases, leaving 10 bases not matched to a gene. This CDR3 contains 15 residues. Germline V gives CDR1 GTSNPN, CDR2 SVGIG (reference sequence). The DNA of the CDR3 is TGTGCCTGGCTTTCAAACAGGGGCGGTAATTCACCCCTCCACTTT. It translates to CAWLSNRGGNSPLHF.

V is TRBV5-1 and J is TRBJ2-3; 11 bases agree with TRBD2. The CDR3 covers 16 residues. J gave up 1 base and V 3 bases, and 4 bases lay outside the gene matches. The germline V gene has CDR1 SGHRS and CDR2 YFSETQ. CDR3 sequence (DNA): TGCGCCAGCAGCTATTCGGGACTAGCGGGCACAGATACGCAGTATTTT. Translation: CASSYSGLAGTDTQYF. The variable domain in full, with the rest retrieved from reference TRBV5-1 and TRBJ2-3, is KAGVTQTPRYLIKTRGQQVTLSCSPISGHRSVSWYQQTPGQGLQFLFEYFSETQRNKGNFPGRFSGRQFSNSRSEMNVSTLELGDSALYLCASSYSGLAGTDTQYFGPGTRLTVL.

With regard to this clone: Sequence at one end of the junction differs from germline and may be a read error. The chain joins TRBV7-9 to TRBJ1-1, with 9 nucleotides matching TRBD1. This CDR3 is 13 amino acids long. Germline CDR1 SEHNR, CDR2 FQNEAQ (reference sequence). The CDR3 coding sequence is TGTTCCAGCAGCAAACAGGGGGCTTCTGAAGCTTTCTTT. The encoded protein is CSSSKQGASEAFF.

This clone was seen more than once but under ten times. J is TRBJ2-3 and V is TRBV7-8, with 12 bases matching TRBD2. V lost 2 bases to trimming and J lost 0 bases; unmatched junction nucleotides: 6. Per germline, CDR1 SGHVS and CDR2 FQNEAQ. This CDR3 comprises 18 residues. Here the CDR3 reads CASSLRASGGVSTDTQYF. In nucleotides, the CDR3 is TGTGCCAGCAGCTTAAGGGCTAGCGGGGGGGTGAGCACAGATACGCAGTATTTT.

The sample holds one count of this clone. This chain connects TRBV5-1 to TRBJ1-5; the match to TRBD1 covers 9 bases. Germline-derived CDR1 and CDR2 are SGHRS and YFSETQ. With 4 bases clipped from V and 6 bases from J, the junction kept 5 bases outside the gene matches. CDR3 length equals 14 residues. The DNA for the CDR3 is TGCGCCAGCAGCCCGGGACAGGGTAGTCAGCCCCAGCATTTT. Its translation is CASSPGQGSQPQHF.

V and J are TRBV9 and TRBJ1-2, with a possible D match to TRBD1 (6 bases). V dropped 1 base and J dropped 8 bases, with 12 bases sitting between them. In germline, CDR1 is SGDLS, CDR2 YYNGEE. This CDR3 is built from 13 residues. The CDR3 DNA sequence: TGTGCCAGCAGCGTACTAGGGGGGGGAGGCTACACCTTC. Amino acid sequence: CASSVLGGGGYTF.

CDR3 residues: CATSWGGRAFF. In DNA form, the CDR3 reads TGTGCCACCTCCTGGGGGGGTAGGGCTTTCTTT. The chain has TRBV27 and TRBJ1-1, with D possibly matching TRBD1 (5 bases). V was cut by 10 bases and J by 11 bases, with 17 bases left in between. Germline assignment: CDR1 MNHEY and CDR2 SMNVEV (reference sequence). CDR3 size: 11 residues.

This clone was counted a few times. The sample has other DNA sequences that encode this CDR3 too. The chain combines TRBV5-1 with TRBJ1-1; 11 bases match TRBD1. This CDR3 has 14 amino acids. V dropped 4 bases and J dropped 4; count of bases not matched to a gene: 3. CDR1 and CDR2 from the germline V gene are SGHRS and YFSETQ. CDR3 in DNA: TGCGCCAGCAGCGCAGGGACAGGGGGCACTGAAGCTTTCTTT. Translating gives CASSAGTGGTEAFF.

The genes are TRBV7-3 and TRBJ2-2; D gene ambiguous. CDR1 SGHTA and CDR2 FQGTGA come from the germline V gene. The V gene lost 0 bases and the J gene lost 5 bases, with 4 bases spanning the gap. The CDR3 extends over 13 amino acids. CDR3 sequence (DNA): TGTGCCAGCAGCTTAACCGGGACCGGGGAGCTGTTTTTT. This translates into CASSLTGTGELFF.

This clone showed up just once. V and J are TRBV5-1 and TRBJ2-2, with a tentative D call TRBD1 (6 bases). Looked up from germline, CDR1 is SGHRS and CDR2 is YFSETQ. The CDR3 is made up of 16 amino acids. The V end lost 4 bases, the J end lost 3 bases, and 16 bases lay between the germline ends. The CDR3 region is CASSPRATGDTGELFF. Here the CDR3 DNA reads TGCGCCAGCAGCCCCCGAGCGACAGGCGACACCGGGGAGCTGTTTTTT.

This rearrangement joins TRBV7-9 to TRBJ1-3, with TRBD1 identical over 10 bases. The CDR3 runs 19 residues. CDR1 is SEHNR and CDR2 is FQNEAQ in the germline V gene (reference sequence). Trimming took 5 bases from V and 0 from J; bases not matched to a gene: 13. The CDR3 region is CASSAPIRTGGSSGNTIYF. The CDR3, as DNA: TGTGCCAGCAGCGCACCGATAAGGACAGGGGGGAGCTCTGGAAACACCATATATTTT.

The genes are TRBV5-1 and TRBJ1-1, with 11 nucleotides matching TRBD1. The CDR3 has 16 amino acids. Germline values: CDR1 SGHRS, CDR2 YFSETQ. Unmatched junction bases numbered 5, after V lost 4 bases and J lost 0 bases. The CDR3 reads CASSLGQGAMNTEAFF. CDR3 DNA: TGCGCCAGCAGCCTTGGACAGGGGGCCATGAACACTGAAGCTTTCTTT.

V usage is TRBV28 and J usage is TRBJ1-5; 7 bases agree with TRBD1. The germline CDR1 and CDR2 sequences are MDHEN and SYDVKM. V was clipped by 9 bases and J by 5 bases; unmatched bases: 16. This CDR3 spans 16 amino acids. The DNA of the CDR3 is TGTGCCAGTTCGGGCCCGACAGGGTTACTCTATCAGCCCCAGCATTTT. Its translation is CASSGPTGLLYQPQHF.